This TCR beta chain appears in the sequencing data of a study of blood T cell repertoires in COVID-19. At the level of the study: Sites in the United States, Italy and Spain provided acute and convalescent COVID-19 samples.

CDR1 is LNHDA, CDR2 SQIVND, per germline (reference sequence). With 11 bases removed from V and 4 bases from J, the gap between germline ends came to 11 bases. The CDR3 has 11 amino acids. Authors' analysis steps: Amplification from reference gene primers served as the basis for estimated nucleated cell counts. Generated by immunoSEQ multiplex PCR, the TCRdb table keeps only in-frame clones and is missing some. Clone size and the V and J calls come from that table; the DNA yielded D and trimming. The table lists some 87,000 clones, roughly 89% of them singletons. Sequencing input: peripheral blood. The sequence was obtained from a human donor with COVID-19, enrolled during active disease. The donor label of this sample is uncertain. This sequence joins TRBV19 and TRBJ1-2; D may be TRBD1 (5 bases). The chain's CDR3 is CAGGKGYGYTF. The CDR3 DNA reads as TGTGCCGGGGGGAAGGGCTATGGCTACACCTTC.